This TCR beta chain stems from a study of cytomegalovirus exposure and HLA in healthy donors. Both 60 Vbeta primers and 13 Jbeta primers went into the PCR. Libraries were prepared by immunoSEQ multiplex PCR; TCRdb keeps only in-frame clonotypes and omits some of them. The sample includes about 130,000 clones, roughly 82% of them seen just once. CDR3 length equals 13 residues. Germline values: CDR1 SEHNR, CDR2 FQNEAQ (reference sequence). V gave up 9 bases and J gave up 2 bases, with 12 bases separating them. Whole-study results and caveats: Highly shared sequence variants in one cluster were likely a sequencing artifact. Prior analysis indicated that the majority of TCR beta V segments exhibited productivity approximately 90% or approximately 30% of the time.

In the case of this clone: Its antigen is not known.

Sequenced material: PBMCs. This receptor was taken from a man in his fifties in good health and CMV-seronegative. The gene calls are TRBV7-9 and TRBJ2-3, with no clear D. The CDR3 nucleotides read TGTGCCAGGTCGGTTGATCCCACAGATACGCAGTATTTT. Translation: CARSVDPTDTQYF.